This paragraph reports one T cell receptor beta chain. Its cognate antigen is unknown. The beta constant-region primer was an equimolar mix of two oligonucleotides covering TRBC1 and TRBC2. The ligated cDNA underwent four PCR rounds using SP2 and nested alpha and beta constant-region primers. The cDNA 3' end received a ligated single-stranded oligonucleotide carrying the SP2 primer and a 12-nucleotide UMI. From the UMI-ligation and nested PCR reads, TCRdb called clonotypes with MiXCR, one entry per CDR3 protein. The sample includes roughly 150,000 distinct CDR3 sequences, 20% to 25% seen only once; the top ten take 0.095% to 0.12%. The record originates from a study of naive and memory T cell subsets. Overall study findings and caveats: Especially in CD8 cells, naive repertoires contained a few larger clonotypes, possibly CD45RA-re-expressing memory cells.

This CDR3 comprises 14 residues. The V gene lost 6 bases and the J gene lost 0 bases, with 11 bases spanning the gap. Sequencing was done on a sample of naive CD4+ T cells from blood. The clonotype was recovered from a human donor in good health. The chain couples TRBV12-3 or TRBV12-4 to TRBJ1-1; the D gene is possibly TRBD1 (5 bases). The CDR3 coding sequence is TGTGCCAGCAGCCCACAGGTTATGAACACTGAAGCTTTCTTT. This sequence encodes CASSPQVMNTEAFF.